This is a list of T cell receptor beta chains from one sample in a study of identical twins. TCRdb used MiXCR to reprocess the 5' RACE reads, holding one entry per CDR3 protein. The sample consists of over 200,000 distinct CDR3 sequences, roughly a tenth of them appearing once. The sample consisted of memory T cells sorted from blood. The receptor source for this set is a man over 45 in good health. The CDR3 runs from the conserved cysteine through the conserved F or W. A D gene is named only where the DNA matches it firmly. Not all rows give a size; the values are once, few, many and, for expanded clones, a class.

j_call,clone_size,v_call,d_call,cdr3_nt,cdr3_aa
TRBJ2-2,many,TRBV4-3,NA,TGCGCCAGCAGCCAAGAACCGAACACCGGGGAGCTGTTTTTT,CASSQEPNTGELFF
TRBJ1-2,many,TRBV6-1,NA,TGTGCCAGCAGGAAATGGACTGTAGACTATGGCTACACCTTC,CASRKWTVDYGYTF
TRBJ1-1,many,TRBV28,TRBD1,TGTGCCAGCACTCTCGTGGGGACAGGGCACACTGAAGCTTTCTTT,CASTLVGTGHTEAFF
TRBJ1-1,few,TRBV6-4,NA,TGTGCCAGCCGCCAGTCTCTGAACACTGAAGCTTTCTTT,CASRQSLNTEAFF
TRBJ2-1,NA,TRBV6-4,NA,TGTGCCAGCAGGGGGAGCCGGGGCTACAATGAGCAGTTCTTC,CASRGSRGYNEQFF
TRBJ2-1,many,TRBV6-5,NA,TGTGCCAGCAGTCACGGACGGAGTCCGAGAGCCTACAATGAGCAGTTCTTC,CASSHGRSPRAYNEQFF
TRBJ1-2,many,TRBV10-2,NA,TGCGCCACCGCGGGCGCGGGGATTAACTATGGCTACACCTTC,CATAGAGINYGYTF
TRBJ1-4,many,TRBV6-1,NA,TGTGCCAGCAGTCCTCTTGCAACTAATGAAAAACTGTTTTTT,CASSPLATNEKLFF
TRBJ2-1,NA,TRBV7-9,TRBD2,TGTGCCAGCAGCTTAGGGATTACTAGCGGGAGGACGGATGAGCAGTTCTTC,CASSLGITSGRTDEQFF
TRBJ1-1,many,TRBV20-1,TRBD1,TGCAGTGCTAACAGGGGAATGGGTTTGGCTGAAGCTTTCTTT,CSANRGMGLAEAFF
TRBJ2-7,many,TRBV5-1,TRBD2,TGCGCCAGCTCAATTGGTCATCCGGCGGGAGCCGAAGAGCAGTACTTC,CASSIGHPAGAEEQYF
TRBJ2-3,NA,TRBV7-9,TRBD2,TGTGCCAGCGGGAGGGATTATAGGTCCCGCACAGATACGCAGTATTTT,CASGRDYRSRTDTQYF
TRBJ2-1,few,TRBV27,NA,TGTGCCAGCAGCCCAAATTCCGGGACTCCTCTATCGAGTGAGCAGTTCTTC,CASSPNSGTPLSSEQFF
TRBJ2-3,NA,TRBV6-2/TRBV6-3,TRBD1,TGTGCCAGCAGTTACAGGGCGAGGACAGGGCGTGAGTCAGGTTCCACAGATACGCAGTATTTT,CASSYRARTGRESGSTDTQYF
TRBJ1-5,many,TRBV12-3/TRBV12-4,TRBD1,TGTGCCAGCAGAGAGACAGGGAGTAGCAATCAGCCCCAGCATTTT,CASRETGSSNQPQHF
TRBJ2-3,NA,TRBV11-2,NA,TGTGCCAGCAGCGCAGGCGGCGTACTCACAGATACGCAGTATTTT,CASSAGGVLTDTQYF
TRBJ2-1,NA,TRBV19,TRBD1,TGTGCCAGTAGTCCCTCCGACAGGGGGCTGGACAATGAGCAGTTCTTC,CASSPSDRGLDNEQFF
TRBJ1-4,few,TRBV29-1,NA,TGCAGCGTTGAATGGGACGTCAGCGAAAAACTGTTTTTT,CSVEWDVSEKLFF
TRBJ2-5,NA,TRBV6-2/TRBV6-3,NA,TGTGCCAGCAGTCGAGACTGGGGACAAGAGACCCAGTACTTC,CASSRDWGQETQYF
TRBJ2-3,many,TRBV3-1,NA,TGTGCCAGCAGCCAAGTGGTTAAGGGAGGCACAGATACGCAGTATTTT,CASSQVVKGGTDTQYF
TRBJ2-7,few,TRBV18,TRBD2,TGTGCCAGCTCCGGGACTAGCGGTTCCTACGAGCAGTACTTC,CASSGTSGSYEQYF
TRBJ1-2,many,TRBV7-8,NA,TGTGCCAGCAGCTTAGTAGGACAGAGTTCCTATGGCTACACCTTC,CASSLVGQSSYGYTF
TRBJ2-2,few,TRBV2,NA,TGTGCCAGCACTGAAATGAAGGCCGGGGAGCTGTTTTTT,CASTEMKAGELFF
TRBJ1-6,NA,TRBV7-8,NA,TGTGCCAGTAGGACATCCGCAGCCTATAATTCACCCCTCCACTTT,CASRTSAAYNSPLHF
TRBJ2-1,many,TRBV28,TRBD1,TGTGCCAGCAGTTTCAGGGACAGGCACGTGGTGGGTGGTTACAATGAGCAGTTCTTC,CASSFRDRHVVGGYNEQFF
TRBJ2-3,NA,TRBV20-1,TRBD2,TGCAGTGCTAGAGCAACTAGCGGGAGTCCAGATACGCAGTATTTT,CSARATSGSPDTQYF
TRBJ1-5,few,TRBV2,NA,TGTGCCAGCAGTGAATGGGGAGTTAGCAATCAGCCCCAGCATTTT,CASSEWGVSNQPQHF
TRBJ2-1,NA,TRBV20-1,NA,TGCAGTGCCTCGGGGCCGTTTGAAAATGAGCAGTTCTTC,CSASGPFENEQFF
TRBJ2-1,medium-sized,TRBV4-3,TRBD2,TGCGCCAGCAGCCAGGGGACTAGCGGGCTGAGCTCCTACAATGAGCAGTTCTTC,CASSQGTSGLSSYNEQFF
TRBJ2-3,NA,TRBV28,TRBD2,TGTGCCAGCAGTCCGCAGGCCAGCGGGAATGGGATTGATACGCAGTATTTT,CASSPQASGNGIDTQYF
TRBJ2-7,NA,TRBV20-1,TRBD1,TGCAGTGCTAAGGGGGCCGAGCAGTACTTC,CSAKGAEQYF